The clone carrying this T cell receptor beta chain occurred a few times. The CDR3 is made up of 16 amino acids. Per germline, CDR1 DFQATT and CDR2 SNEGSKA (reference sequence). Trimming at V came to 0 bases and at J to 4 bases, leaving 10 bases not matched to a gene. Next came a second PCR, run for roughly 6 to 11 cycles, which used a sample-barcoded 5' primer along with a J-beta primer mix. Using its own MiXCR run on the 5' RACE reads, TCRdb lists one record per CDR3 protein. The sample consists of fewer than 2 million distinct CDR3 sequences, around 40% of them appearing once. This sample was included in a study of blood T cells in healthy people across ages.

Sequenced: blood. The chain employs TRBV20-1 and TRBJ2-3; the match to TRBD1 covers 7 bases. The receptor was isolated from a human donor in good health. The CDR3 protein is CSARDQRQGGADTQYF. In nucleotides, the CDR3 is TGCAGTGCTAGAGACCAGAGACAGGGTGGAGCAGATACGCAGTATTTT.